This T cell receptor (beta chain) was sequenced during a study of CD8 T cells in Susac syndrome. Study-wide findings and caveats: The study recognized that its TCR sequencing and HLA analysis covered a relatively small number of individuals.

With random hexamers, roughly 0.45 to 1 ug RNA was reverse transcribed. It was immunoSEQ multiplex PCR that amplified TCR beta CDR3 across 54 Vbeta and 13 Jbeta. TCRdb used MiXCR to reprocess the immunoSEQ multiplex PCR reads, holding one entry per CDR3 protein. In the table there are some 400,000 distinct CDR3 sequences, about 85% of which are singletons. This CDR3 contains 11 residues. The V end was cut by 11 bases, the J end by 4 bases, with 12 bases between. CDR1 and CDR2 (germline): SGHAT, FQNNGV. This clonotype was recorded a few times. Its target is not known. TCR beta sequencing was performed on blood CD8+ and CD4+ T cells. The multiple sclerosis control group comprised treatment-naive patients with stable or active relapsing-remitting disease.

The chain couples TRBV11-2 to TRBJ2-7; D may correspond to TRBD1 or TRBD2 (5 bases each). Sequencing input: CD8+ T cells from PBMCs. The clonotype comes from a human donor with multiple sclerosis. The CDR3 DNA reads TGTGCCGCCGGGGACCCTTACGAGCAGTACTTC. Translation: CAAGDPYEQYF.